These 27 T cell receptor beta chains share one sample of origin, sequenced in a study of beta chain features in type 1 diabetes. The whole isolated RNA underwent reverse transcription, so sequencing captured expressed TCRB transcripts. Clones were sequenced by immunoSEQ multiplex PCR, and TCRdb holds only the in-frame ones, with some missing. The sample includes roughly 610,000 clones, 15% to 18% of them seen just once. The sample consisted of naive CD4+ T cells from blood. Source of these receptors: a man between 18 and 35 years old in good health.

The chain recombines TRBV6-1 with TRBJ2-7; D is unclear. Germline V CDR1 and CDR2: MNHNS, SASEGT. The CDR3 consists of 13 residues. V shed 6 bases and J shed 0 bases, with 9 bases lying between them. The CDR3 loop reads CASRLDTSYEQYF. In nucleotides, the CDR3 is TGTGCCAGCAGATTAGACACCTCCTACGAGCAGTACTTC.

This clone came up a few times. This chain uses TRBV5-4 with TRBJ2-2; D gene ambiguous. Germline loops: CDR1 SGHNT, CDR2 YYREEE (reference sequence). With 2 bases removed from V and 4 bases from J, the gap between germline ends came to 9 bases. The CDR3 runs to 14 residues. The CDR3 region has the DNA TGTGCCAGCAGCTTCGAGAGCCGCACCGGGGAGCTGTTTTTT. This encodes CASSFESRTGELFF.

The J gene is TRBJ1-6, the V gene TRBV7-2; unclear D gene. Germline loops: CDR1 SGHTA, CDR2 FQGNSA. V gave up 6 bases and J gave up 4 bases, with 10 bases separating them. CDR3 length: 14 residues. The CDR3 DNA reads TGTGCCAGCAGTTTTCGGGAGTATAATTCACCCCTCCACTTT. Amino acid sequence: CASSFREYNSPLHF.

The chain couples TRBV6-5 to TRBJ1-2, with D unresolved. In germline, CDR1 is MNHEY, CDR2 SVGAGI. The CDR3 extends over 13 amino acids. V was trimmed by 4 bases and J by 2 bases, leaving 8 bases between them. The chain's CDR3 is CASSFELNYGYTF. CDR3 in DNA: TGTGCCAGCAGTTTTGAGCTCAACTATGGCTACACCTTC.

The chain uses TRBV6-6 and TRBJ1-2; D unresolved. The germline CDR1 and CDR2 sequences are MNHNY and SVGAGI (reference sequence). The CDR3 runs to 13 residues. V lost 8 bases and J 1 base, leaving 11 bases between the germline ends. The CDR3: CASGRMDNYGYTF. The CDR3 DNA is TGTGCCAGCGGGAGAATGGATAACTATGGCTACACCTTC.

This clone was counted a few times. The chain couples TRBV21-1 to TRBJ2-6; the listed D gene, TRBD2, was not tested against the DNA. TRBV21-1 has pseudogene status. This CDR3 comprises 16 residues. In DNA form, the CDR3 reads TGTGCCAGCAGCAGGGTATTTTACTCCCGGGTCAACGTCCTGACTTTC. Translated: CASSRVFYSRVNVLTF.

This chain links TRBV29-1 with TRBJ2-5; tentatively, D is TRBD2 (5 bases). This CDR3 comprises 14 residues. Per the germline V gene, CDR1 is SQVTM and CDR2 is ANQGSEA. V was pared by 8 bases and J by 5 bases, with 21 bases between. The CDR3 region has the DNA TGCAGCACCATTCCGGGAATGGTGCTGGAGACCCAGTACTTC. Translating it yields CSTIPGMVLETQYF.

This clone was detected only a few times. This chain uses TRBV30 with TRBJ2-3; maybe TRBD2 (7 bases). The CDR3 has 15 amino acids. Per germline, CDR1 GTSNPN and CDR2 SVGIG (reference sequence). V dropped 0 bases and J dropped 2 bases, with 12 bases sitting between them. The CDR3 DNA sequence: TGTGCCTGGAGTGTAGGGGGGGCCCCCACAGATACGCAGTATTTT. Protein: CAWSVGGAPTDTQYF.

A few counts support this clone. This rearrangement joins TRBV7-8 to TRBJ2-6, with a weak D call TRBD2 (6 bases). The germline V gene has CDR1 SGHVS and CDR2 FQNEAQ. V lost 0 bases and J lost 0, with 15 bases in between. This CDR3 spans 19 amino acids. The CDR3 is CASSLALGGTRSGANVLTF. In DNA, the CDR3 is TGTGCCAGCAGCTTAGCGCTGGGGGGAACGCGCTCTGGGGCCAACGTCCTGACTTTC.

This clone was observed a few times. CDR3 sequence (DNA): TGTGCCAGTAGTACGACAGGGGGTGAAAAACTGTTTTTT. As protein: CASSTTGGEKLFF. This chain links TRBV19 with TRBJ1-4; 9 bases agree with TRBD1. Trimming removed 4 bases from V and 7 bases from J; junction bases left unmatched: 1. There are 13 residues in the CDR3. Looked up from germline, CDR1 is LNHDA and CDR2 is SQIVND (reference sequence). Looking up the rest from reference TRBV19 and TRBJ1-4 gives the full variable domain: DGGITQSPKYLFRKEGQNVTLSCEQNLNHDAMYWYRQDPGQGLRLIYYSQIVNDFQKGDIAEGYSVSREKKESFPLTVTSAQKNPTAFYLCASSTTGGEKLFFGSGTQLSVL.

This clone was picked up a small number of times. The chain carries TRBV18 and TRBJ2-4; 7 bases agree with TRBD1. The CDR3 is 12 amino acids. Losses at the gene ends were 8 bases for V and 7 bases for J; bases not matched to a gene: 5. Looked up from germline, CDR1 is KGHSH and CDR2 is LQKENI. CDR3: CASGDSGNIQYF. CDR3 sequence (DNA): TGTGCCAGCGGGGACAGTGGCAACATTCAGTACTTC.

In this sample, this clone turned up a few times. V usage is TRBV27 and J usage is TRBJ2-1, with 7 bases that match TRBD1. CDR3 length: 18 amino acids. V lost 7 bases and J lost 4; bases outside the gene matches: 19. The germline gives CDR1 MNHEY, CDR2 SMNVEV (reference sequence). The CDR3 loop reads CASTLRDSQCKFYNEQFF. CDR3 coding DNA: TGTGCCAGCACCCTAAGGGACAGCCAGTGTAAATTTTACAATGAGCAGTTCTTC.

In its sample, this clone was seen a few times. The rearrangement links TRBV5-1 to TRBJ2-1; a weak D match, TRBD2 (6 bases). This CDR3 spans 15 amino acids. CDR1 and CDR2 from the germline V gene are SGHRS and YFSETQ. Trimming took off 0 bases at V and 7 bases at J, with 14 bases between the two ends. The CDR3 loop reads CASSLEGGPRNEQFF. The CDR3, as DNA: TGCGCCAGCAGCTTGGAGGGAGGACCGAGGAATGAGCAGTTCTTC.

In this sample, this clone turned up a few times. This chain joins TRBV18 and TRBJ2-5, with 8 bases fitting TRBD1. V lost 4 bases, J lost 4 bases, and 5 bases stayed unmatched. Germline CDR1 reads KGHSH; CDR2 reads LQKENI. The CDR3 is 14 amino acids. The CDR3 bases are TGTGCCAGCTCACACCAAGACAGGGGAGAGACCCAGTACTTC. The encoded protein is CASSHQDRGETQYF. Full variable domain (missing parts from reference TRBV18 and TRBJ2-5): NAGVMQNPRHLVRRRGQEARLRCSPMKGHSHVYWYRQLPEEGLKFMVYLQKENIIDESGMPKERFSAEFPKEGPSILRIQQVVRGDSAAYFCASSHQDRGETQYFGPGTRLLVL.

This clone has more than one count but fewer than ten. The chain couples TRBV28 to TRBJ1-3; 9 positions agree with TRBD1. With 3 bases clipped from V and 2 bases from J, the junction kept 2 bases outside the gene matches. The CDR3 loop spans 15 amino acids. Germline V gene sequence: CDR1 MDHEN, CDR2 SYDVKM. The CDR3 loop reads CASSLGTGTGNTIYF. CDR3 DNA: TGTGCCAGCAGTTTGGGGACAGGGACTGGAAACACCATATATTTT.

This clone was detected only a few times. The chain carries TRBV27 and TRBJ2-3; D gene uncertain. The CDR3 totals 14 residues. The germline V gene encodes CDR1 MNHEY and CDR2 SMNVEV (reference sequence). Trimming cost V 2 bases and J 2 bases, with 8 bases left between them. The CDR3 protein is CASSLRQHTDTQYF. CDR3 bases: TGTGCCAGCAGTTTAAGGCAACACACAGATACGCAGTATTTT.

CDR3 in DNA: TGTGCCACCAGCAGAATTACCGGGACGGGGACCGGGGAGCTGTTTTTT. It codes for CATSRITGTGTGELFF. This chain joins TRBV15 and TRBJ2-2; D may be TRBD1 or TRBD2 (5 bases each). From germline, CDR1 is LNHNV and CDR2 YYDKDF (reference sequence). This CDR3 is 16 amino acids long. Trimming removed 2 bases at V and 5 bases at J, with 15 bases between.

This clone was recorded a few times. The rearrangement uses TRBV28 and TRBJ2-7; D ambiguous. V dropped 7 bases and J dropped 2 bases, with 18 bases sitting between them. The CDR3 spans 15 residues. CDR1 MDHEN and CDR2 SYDVKM come from the germline V gene. This chain's CDR3 is CASTPSHSVAYEQYF. The CDR3 DNA is TGTGCCAGCACCCCAAGCCACAGTGTAGCCTACGAGCAGTACTTC.

This clone was seen a handful of times. This chain links TRBV10-3 with TRBJ1-1, with D possibly TRBD1 on 6 matching bases. Trimming stripped 0 bases from V and 6 bases from J, with 14 bases between. CDR1 is ENHRY and CDR2 is SYGVKD in the germline V gene. The CDR3 totals 15 residues. The CDR3 reads CAISESRTEFPEAFF. The CDR3, as DNA: TGTGCCATCAGTGAGTCGCGGACAGAATTCCCTGAAGCTTTCTTT.

This clone was counted a few times. J is TRBJ2-5 and V is TRBV28; D not certain. The CDR3 covers 11 residues. Trimming cost V 6 bases and J 5 bases, with 7 bases left between them. Germline V gene lookup returns CDR1 MDHEN and CDR2 SYDVKM. CDR3 bases: TGTGCCAGCAGGGCCTCGGAGACCCAGTACTTC. It specifies CASRASETQYF. The entire variable domain, with the rest obtained from reference TRBV28 and TRBJ2-5, is as follows: DVKVTQSSRYLVKRTGEKVFLECVQDMDHENMFWYRQDPGLGLRLIYFSYDVKMKEKGDIPEGYSVSREKKERFSLILESASTNQTSMYLCASRASETQYFGPGTRLLVL.

The chain has TRBV28 and TRBJ2-3; 11 nucleotides match TRBD2. Germline CDR1 reads MDHEN; CDR2 reads SYDVKM. The CDR3 covers 17 residues. The J segment lost 1 base and the V segment lost 5 bases, leaving 8 bases of the junction unmatched. The DNA of the CDR3 is TGTGCCAGCAGTCTCCTCGGGACTAGCGGAGGCACAGATACGCAGTATTTT. Its translation: CASSLLGTSGGTDTQYF.

The CDR3 bases are TGCGCCAGCAGCCCCCGAGGTAGCGGGAGGTCGTCCCACAATGAGCAGTTCTTC. Protein product: CASSPRGSGRSSHNEQFF. The chain joins TRBV4-1 to TRBJ2-1; TRBD2 matches 10 bases. In germline, CDR1 is MGHRA, CDR2 YSYEKL. The V and J ends lost 4 bases and 5 bases, in that order; junction bases with no gene match: 14. The CDR3 is 18 amino acids.

V and J are TRBV6-5 and TRBJ1-5, with 7 bases that match TRBD1. With V trimmed by 5 bases and J by 4 bases, 5 bases remained unmatched. CDR1 and CDR2 from the germline V gene are MNHEY and SVGAGI. The CDR3 has 14 amino acids. This chain's CDR3 is CASSRTGTNQPQHF. The CDR3 DNA is TGTGCCAGCAGTCGGACAGGAACGAATCAGCCCCAGCATTTT.

Worth noting for this clone: Other DNA sequences from this sample encode an identical CDR3 as well. The CDR3 here is CASSASGGARETQYF. Written as DNA, the CDR3 is TGTGCCAGCAGCGCGAGCGGGGGGGCCCGAGAGACCCAGTACTTC. This rearrangement joins TRBV9 to TRBJ2-5; 10 bases fit TRBD2. V was clipped by 3 bases and J by 4 bases; unmatched bases: 6. The CDR3 contains 15 residues. Per germline, CDR1 SGDLS and CDR2 YYNGEE.

V gene TRBV7-2 combines with J gene TRBJ1-2; 7 bases match TRBD1. Germline CDR1 is SGHTA and CDR2 is FQGNSA. CDR3 size: 15 residues. The J segment lost 8 bases and the V segment lost 0 bases, leaving 9 bases of the junction unmatched. The CDR3 reads CASSLAQTGIKGYTF. CDR3 coding DNA: TGTGCCAGCAGCTTAGCGCAGACAGGGATTAAAGGCTACACCTTC.

This clone showed up many times. The chain recombines TRBV14 with TRBJ2-1, with a possible D match to TRBD2 (5 bases). The length of the CDR3 is 14 residues. Trimming took 1 base from V and 7 from J, leaving 11 bases between them. CDR1 and CDR2 from the germline V gene are SGHDN and FVKESK. CDR3: CASSQGGRRNEQFF. The CDR3 DNA reads as TGTGCCAGCAGCCAAGGAGGGCGAAGGAATGAGCAGTTCTTC.

The rearrangement uses TRBV4-2 and TRBJ2-1; D tentatively reads TRBD1 or TRBD2 (5 bases each). Trimming cost V 2 bases and J 6 bases, with 14 bases left between them. The CDR3 spans 15 residues. The V gene's germline CDR1 is LGHNA and CDR2 YNFKEQ. CDR3: CASSQPRDGSNEQFF. The CDR3 region has the DNA TGTGCCAGCAGCCAACCCCGGGACGGATCCAATGAGCAGTTCTTC.